A selection of T cell receptor beta chains follows, all from one sample in a study of T cell changes during pregnancy in multiple sclerosis. The data were produced by immunoSEQ multiplex PCR, yet TCRdb's version contains in-frame clones alone and is incomplete. The sample holds 70,000 to 95,000 clones, about 93% seen once. Material: peripheral blood, obtained after pregnancy. All receptors come from a female donor in good health, enrolled as a control in a pregnancy study. CDR3s include the opening cysteine and the closing phenylalanine or tryptophan. The D gene is left open where the match is weak. Clone size is stated in some rows and not others, as once, few, many or a class when expanded.

abundance,v_gene,len,j_gene,d_gene,CDR3nt,CDR3aa
-,TRBV5-1,18,TRBJ1-4,-,TGCGCCAGCAGCTTGGAGGGACAAGATGTAGGTGGTAATGAAAAACTGTTTTTT,CASSLEGQDVGGNEKLFF
-,TRBV27,13,TRBJ2-1,-,TGTGCCAGCACCTACTCTAATAGCGGTGAGCAGTTCTTC,CASTYSNSGEQFF
-,TRBV6-6,14,TRBJ1-5,TRBD1,TGTGCCAGCAGGGGGGGACAGACGAATCAGCCCCAGCATTTT,CASRGGQTNQPQHF
-,TRBV18,14,TRBJ2-3,-,TGTGCCAGCTCACCGGACAGTCCTCAAGATACGCAGTATTTT,CASSPDSPQDTQYF
-,TRBV6-1,13,TRBJ1-5,-,TGTGCCAGCAGTGAATCAATGCGTCAGCCCCAGCATTTT,CASSESMRQPQHF
-,TRBV28,16,TRBJ1-5,TRBD1,TGTGCCAGCAGAAACAGGGGGCAGTTCGGAAATCAGCCCCAGCATTTT,CASRNRGQFGNQPQHF
-,TRBV28,13,TRBJ2-1,-,TGTGCCAGCAGCGTTGGACAGTACAATGAGCAGTTCTTC,CASSVGQYNEQFF
-,TRBV5-1,14,TRBJ2-3,-,TGCGCCAGCAGCTTGTACACCAGCACAGATACGCAGTATTTT,CASSLYTSTDTQYF
once,TRBV10-3,15,TRBJ2-1,TRBD2,TGTGCCATCAGCCTCACTAGCGGGACCTACAATGAGCAGTTCTTC,CAISLTSGTYNEQFF
-,TRBV19,13,TRBJ2-6,-,TGTGCCACCGGCCGGGGTGGGGCCAACGTCCTGACTTTC,CATGRGGANVLTF
-,TRBV30,22,TRBJ2-1,TRBD2,TGTGCCTGGGGCCCCGCTGTAGTCTACAGGGTGTCTTCGGCGGGAGGGTTGAATGAGCAGTTCTTC,CAWGPAVVYRVSSAGGLNEQFF
-,TRBV21-1,17,TRBJ2-1,-,TGTGCCAGCAGCAAACAGGAGCTAGCGGGATCAGGCAATGAGCAGTTCTTC,CASSKQELAGSGNEQFF
-,TRBV5-8,15,TRBJ2-1,TRBD1,TGTGCCAGCAGCTGGGGTGGACCCAGGGGGCGAAATCGGTTCTTC,CASSWGGPRGRNRFF
few,TRBV5-1,14,TRBJ1-1,TRBD1,TGCGCCAGCAGCGACCGGGACAGCTATCGGGAAGCTTTCTTT,CASSDRDSYREAFF
-,TRBV5-5,19,TRBJ2-2,TRBD2,TGTGCCAGCAGCTTTAGACCCGGGACTAGCGGGAGTAGGGGCGGGGAGCTGTTTTTT,CASSFRPGTSGSRGGELFF
once,TRBV7-8,15,TRBJ2-1,-,TGTGCCAGCAGCTTAAAACAGAAGACCTACAATGAGCAGTTCTTC,CASSLKQKTYNEQFF
-,TRBV4-1,13,TRBJ1-5,-,TGCGCCAGCAGCCTTCGGGGGGGGGAGCCCCAGCATTTT,CASSLRGGEPQHF
-,TRBV29-1,12,TRBJ2-5,TRBD1,TGCAGCACGACAGGGACGGCAGAGACCCAGTACTTC,CSTTGTAETQYF
-,TRBV7-9,17,TRBJ2-4,-,TGTGCCAGCAGCTTAGGGGACACACTATGGGCCAAAAACATTCAGTACTTC,CASSLGDTLWAKNIQYF
-,TRBV7-2,14,TRBJ1-5,-,TGTGCCAGCAGCTTAGACCCGGGGATCCAGCCCCAGCATTTT,CASSLDPGIQPQHF
-,TRBV29-1,12,TRBJ1-1,-,TGCAGCGTTGATCTAGCGAACACTGAAGCTTTCTTT,CSVDLANTEAFF
once,TRBV25-1,17,TRBJ2-3,TRBD2,TGTGCCAGCAGTCCCCCAAACCTGCGGGAGGGCACAGATACGCAGTATTTT,CASSPPNLREGTDTQYF
-,TRBV6-5,14,TRBJ1-2,-,TGTGCCAGCAGCCGGACAGCCTCTAACTATGGCTACACCTTC,CASSRTASNYGYTF
-,TRBV30,13,TRBJ1-1,-,TGTGCCTGGAGCCGGCAGGGCAACACTGAAGCTTTCTTT,CAWSRQGNTEAFF
-,TRBV4-2,14,TRBJ1-5,-,TGTGCCAGCAGCCAAGAGGGCAGTTATCAGCCCCAGCATTTT,CASSQEGSYQPQHF
-,TRBV4-1,15,TRBJ2-7,TRBD1,TGCGCCAGCAGTTCCGACAGGGGGCCAACCTACGAGCAGTACTTC,CASSSDRGPTYEQYF
-,TRBV20-1,11,TRBJ1-1,-,TGCAGTGCTAAGTTCAGCCTAGCAGCTTTCTTT,CSAKFSLAAFF
-,TRBV28,17,TRBJ2-1,TRBD2,TGTGCCAGCAGCACCTCGTCTGCGGGAGGGTCTATGAATGAGCAGTTCTTC,CASSTSSAGGSMNEQFF
-,TRBV6-1,14,TRBJ2-1,-,TGTGCCAGCAGTGAAGCCCAGACCTACAATGAGCAGTTCTTC,CASSEAQTYNEQFF
-,TRBV5-1,14,TRBJ2-5,TRBD2,TGCGCCAGCACCCCGGGGGGGGAAAAAGAGACCCAGTACTTC,CASTPGGEKETQYF
-,TRBV2,15,TRBJ1-5,-,TGTGCCAGCAGTGACTTTGCGGGCCGCAATCAGCCCCAGCATTTT,CASSDFAGRNQPQHF
-,TRBV7-6,13,TRBJ2-2,TRBD1,TGTGCCAGCAGCAAACAGGGGACCGGGGAGCTGTTTTTT,CASSKQGTGELFF
-,TRBV7-8,14,TRBJ2-1,TRBD2,TGTGCCAGCAGCCGAGCGGGGAGGGTCAATGAGCAGTTCTTC,CASSRAGRVNEQFF
-,TRBV28,12,TRBJ1-1,-,TGTGCCGCAGCGACGATGGAAAATGAAGCTTTCTTT,CAAATMENEAFF
-,TRBV10-3,16,TRBJ2-7,TRBD2,TGTGCCATCAGTGAGTCGAGGGTGCGGGAGGGCTCCGAGCAGTACTTC,CAISESRVREGSEQYF
-,TRBV6-1,14,TRBJ2-7,TRBD1,TGTGCCAGCAGTTCGGGACAGGGACCCAACGAGCAGTACTTC,CASSSGQGPNEQYF
-,TRBV11-2,11,TRBJ1-2,-,TGTGCCAGCAGCTTGGGAGGGGACTACACCTTC,CASSLGGDYTF
-,TRBV2,13,TRBJ2-7,-,TGTGCCAGCAGGGAGGGACGGATCTACGAGCAGTACTTC,CASREGRIYEQYF
-,TRBV4-1,15,TRBJ1-2,-,TGCGCCAGCAGCCCGACCGAAGGACAGCGCTATGGCTACACCTTC,CASSPTEGQRYGYTF
-,TRBV9,15,TRBJ2-3,TRBD2,TGTGCCAGCAGCGTAGGTAGCGGGAGCACAGATACGCAGTATTTT,CASSVGSGSTDTQYF
-,TRBV6-5,15,TRBJ2-5,TRBD2,TGTGCCAGCAGTTCGACTAGCGGGAGGAGAGAGACCCAGTACTTC,CASSSTSGRRETQYF
-,TRBV7-9,15,TRBJ1-4,TRBD1,TGTGCCAGCAGCCGCGCTACAGGGGGCGATGAAAAACTGTTTTTT,CASSRATGGDEKLFF
-,TRBV5-1,16,TRBJ1-1,TRBD1,TGCGCCAGCAGCTTGGCCGGACAGGGCGCCCAGACTGAAGCTTTCTTT,CASSLAGQGAQTEAFF
-,TRBV29-1,13,TRBJ2-5,-,TGCAGCGTCGTTGGAGGGAGTCAAGAGACCCAGTACTTC,CSVVGGSQETQYF
-,TRBV6-1,13,TRBJ2-7,-,TGTGCCAGCAGCCCCGGGACATTCTACGAGCAGTACTTC,CASSPGTFYEQYF
-,TRBV19,13,TRBJ2-7,TRBD1,TGTGCCAGTAGTAGGGACAGGGACAACGAGCAGTACTTC,CASSRDRDNEQYF
-,TRBV13,17,TRBJ2-3,-,TGTGCCAGCAGCTTATACGGGCGGGAACTTAGCACAGATACGCAGTATTTT,CASSLYGRELSTDTQYF
-,TRBV5-4,14,TRBJ1-2,-,TGTGCCAGCAGCCCCCCGGACAGCCTGGATGGCTACACCTTC,CASSPPDSLDGYTF
-,TRBV5-1,13,TRBJ2-3,-,TGCGCCAGCAGCTTAGGGAGTTACGATACGCAGTATTTT,CASSLGSYDTQYF
-,TRBV28,14,TRBJ1-5,-,TGTGCCAGCGGCTTCCGGGTCAGCAATCAGCCCCAGCATTTT,CASGFRVSNQPQHF
-,TRBV19,12,TRBJ2-3,-,TGTGCCAGTGTCTCATCAGGGGATACGCAGTATTTT,CASVSSGDTQYF
-,TRBV5-4,15,TRBJ2-1,TRBD2,TGTGCCAGCAGCTCCTCTAGCGGGCACTACAATGAGCAGTTCTTC,CASSSSSGHYNEQFF
-,TRBV15,14,TRBJ1-4,-,TGTGCCACCAGCAGAGATCGTCAGGGGGAAAAACTGTTTTTT,CATSRDRQGEKLFF
-,TRBV15,12,TRBJ2-1,-,TGTGCCACCAGCAGAGGCGGAAATGAGCAGTTCTTC,CATSRGGNEQFF
-,TRBV5-1,14,TRBJ2-7,-,TGCGCCAGCAGCTTGGGGCAGGGCTGGTACGAGCAGTACTTC,CASSLGQGWYEQYF
-,TRBV19,15,TRBJ1-5,-,TGTGCCAGTTGCCGAGACTCTTATAGCAATCAGCCCCAGCATTTT,CASCRDSYSNQPQHF
-,TRBV30,14,TRBJ2-1,-,TGTGCCTGGAAGAGGAAGACAGTCTACAATGAGCAGTTCTTC,CAWKRKTVYNEQFF
-,TRBV28,15,TRBJ2-7,TRBD1,TGTGCCAGCGCCGGACAGGACTTACTCTCCTACGAGCAGTACTTC,CASAGQDLLSYEQYF
-,TRBV5-5,15,TRBJ2-2,-,TGTGCCAGCAGCTTGGTCGGCAGGGGCACCGGGGAGCTGTTTTTT,CASSLVGRGTGELFF
-,TRBV10-3,14,TRBJ2-7,TRBD2,TGTGCCATCAGTGAGACTAGCGGGACTTACGAGCAGTACTTC,CAISETSGTYEQYF